Listed below are T cell receptor delta chains from one sample, sequenced in a study of Vδ1+ human thymocytes. TCRdb called clones anew from the multiplex PCR reads with CATT. The profile shows over 20,000 delta-chain clones, roughly 8% of them singletons. The sequenced material came from Vdelta1+ gamma-delta thymocytes from the thymus. The source is a child younger than two who had congenital heart surgery. Each CDR3 is given with its conserved first and last residue. A D gene is named only where the DNA matches it firmly. Clone size is not always given. Where it is, it says once, few, many or a class for expanded clones.

TRDJ1	14	NA	TRDV1	NA	TGTGCTCTTGGGGAACTCAACGATCTCTATAAACTCATCTTT	CALGELNDLYKLIF
TRDJ1	21	NA	TRDV1	NA	TGTGCTCTTGGGGAACTGTCGGTAAGACAACCCCCGGCGGATCTCACCGATAAACTCATCTTT	CALGELSVRQPPADLTDKLIF
TRDJ1	16	NA	TRDV1	NA	TGTGCTCTTGGGGGCCGCCTTCTCCCATACACCGATAAACTCATCTTT	CALGGRLLPYTDKLIF
TRDJ1	19	TRDD3	TRDV1	NA	TGTGCTCTTGGGGAACTGACGGAGGCCTACTGGGGGATACTGAATAAACTCATCTTT	CALGELTEAYWGILNKLIF
TRDJ1	21	NA	TRDV1	NA	TGTGCTCTTGGGGAACTGAAACCCTTCCCCGCCGGGGTGCAGAACACCGATAAACTCATCTTT	CALGELKPFPAGVQNTDKLIF
TRDJ1	18	NA	TRDV1	medium-sized	TGTGCTCTTGGGGAATTCCCAGGTACTGGAGTGTACACCGATAAACTCATCTTT	CALGEFPGTGVYTDKLIF
TRDJ1	13	NA	TRDV2	medium-sized	TGTGCCTGTTCACCGATGTACACCGATAAACTCATCTTT	CACSPMYTDKLIF
TRDJ1	21	TRDD3	TRDV1	few	TGTGCTCTTGGGGAACGGCACCTACGGGTCTGGGGGATACGGTACACCGATAAACTCATCTTT	CALGERHLRVWGIRYTDKLIF
TRDJ1	17	TRDD3	TRDV2	NA	TGTGCCTGTTCCTTTCTTACTGGGGGATACGGTAGCGATAAACTCATCTTT	CACSFLTGGYGSDKLIF
TRDJ1	21	NA	TRDV1	NA	TGTGCTCTTGGGGAACCTTCCCTTCCTACGGGGGATACGCTCCTCACCGATAAACTCATCTTT	CALGEPSLPTGDTLLTDKLIF
TRDJ1	17	NA	TRDV1	few	TGTGCTCTTGGGGACTTGGCGGGGTCCCCGTACACCGATAAACTCATCTTT	CALGDLAGSPYTDKLIF
TRDJ1	16	TRDD3	TRDV1	NA	TGTGCTCTTGGGTCCCGACCTACTGGGGGACCTTATAAACTCATCTTT	CALGSRPTGGPYKLIF
TRDJ1	18	TRDD2	TRDV1	medium-sized	TGTGCTCTTGGGGAACTCCCCACCTTCCTACGCTCCACCGATAAACTCATCTTT	CALGELPTFLRSTDKLIF
TRDJ1	17	TRDD3	TRDV1	NA	TGTGCTCTTGGGGAACATCTCTGGGGGATAAGGACCGATAAACTCATCTTT	CALGEHLWGIRTDKLIF
TRDJ1	15	NA	TRDV1	few	TGTGCTCTTGCCCCCATCTGGGGATACACCGATAAACTCATCTTT	CALAPIWGYTDKLIF
TRDJ2	23	TRDD2	TRDV1	NA	TGTGCTCTTGGGGACCCCATCACCTTCCTACCAAGCTTTGGTGGGGGTTTGACAGCACAACTCTTCTTT	CALGDPITFLPSFGGGLTAQLFF
TRDJ1	15	TRDD3	TRDV3	NA	TGTGCCTTTCGGGGGATACGATGCCGGGGCGATAAACTCATCTTT	CAFRGIRCRGDKLIF
TRDJ1	16	TRDD2	TRDV1	NA	TGTGCTCTTGGGGATCCCCTTCCTACGACTGGTAGTAAACTCATCTTT	CALGDPLPTTGSKLIF
TRDJ2	16	TRDD3	TRDV2	NA	TGTGCCTGTGAGTACTGGGGAATACACTTGACAGCACAACTCTTCTTT	CACEYWGIHLTAQLFF
TRDJ1	23	TRDD3	TRDV1	NA	TGTGCTCTTGGGGAACTGATGGGTCTGACGTCTACTGGGGGATACGTTTTTACCGATAAACTCATCTTT	CALGELMGLTSTGGYVFTDKLIF
TRDJ1	17	TRDD3	TRDV1	NA	TGTGCCCTTGGGGCGCGCTGGGGGAGGCAGTACACCGATAAACTCATCTTT	CALGARWGRQYTDKLIF
TRDJ1	23	TRDD3	TRDV1	few	TGTGCTCTTGGGGAACGGCACCTTAACCGATTACTGGGGGATACGCGAGACACCGATAAACTCATCTTT	CALGERHLNRLLGDTRDTDKLIF
TRDJ1	19	NA	TRDV1	few	TGTGCTCTTGGGGATCGCCGGCCTTCCCCGTACTGGAGACTCGATAAACTCATCTTT	CALGDRRPSPYWRLDKLIF